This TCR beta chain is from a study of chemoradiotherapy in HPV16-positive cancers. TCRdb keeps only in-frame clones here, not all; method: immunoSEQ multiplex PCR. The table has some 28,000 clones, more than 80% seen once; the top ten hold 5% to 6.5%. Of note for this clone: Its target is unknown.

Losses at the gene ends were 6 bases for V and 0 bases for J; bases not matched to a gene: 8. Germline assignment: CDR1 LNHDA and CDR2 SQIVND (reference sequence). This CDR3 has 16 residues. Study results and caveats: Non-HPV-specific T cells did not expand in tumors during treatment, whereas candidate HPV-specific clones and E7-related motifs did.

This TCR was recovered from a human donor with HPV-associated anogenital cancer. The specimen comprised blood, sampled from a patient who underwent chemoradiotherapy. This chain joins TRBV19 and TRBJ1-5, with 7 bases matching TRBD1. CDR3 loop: CASSGQAPYSNQPQHF. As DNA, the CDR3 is TGTGCCAGTAGCGGACAGGCCCCTTATAGCAATCAGCCCCAGCATTTT.